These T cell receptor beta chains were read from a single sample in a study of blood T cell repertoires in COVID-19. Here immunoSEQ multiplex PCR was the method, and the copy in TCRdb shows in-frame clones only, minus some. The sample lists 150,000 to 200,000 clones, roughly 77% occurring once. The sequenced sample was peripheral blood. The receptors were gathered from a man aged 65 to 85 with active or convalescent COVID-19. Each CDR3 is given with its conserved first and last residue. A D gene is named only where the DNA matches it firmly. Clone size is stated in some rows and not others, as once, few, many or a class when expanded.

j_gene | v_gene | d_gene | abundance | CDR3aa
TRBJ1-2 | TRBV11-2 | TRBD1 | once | CASSLIRNRADRGSGYTF
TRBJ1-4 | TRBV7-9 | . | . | CASSAGTPLVFF
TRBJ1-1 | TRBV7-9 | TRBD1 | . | CASRPYGTENTEAFF
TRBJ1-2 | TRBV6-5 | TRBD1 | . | CATRPTGGSGYTF
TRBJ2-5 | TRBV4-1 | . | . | CASSQGPRHGGKETQYF
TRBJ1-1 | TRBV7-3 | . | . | CASSSHINTEAFF
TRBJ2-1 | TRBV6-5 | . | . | CATGGQGGDNEQFF
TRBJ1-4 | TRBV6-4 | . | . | CASSDPTATNEKLFF
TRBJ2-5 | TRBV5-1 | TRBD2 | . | CASGRASGQETQYF
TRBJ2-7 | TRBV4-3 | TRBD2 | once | CASSLYGGAVYEQYF
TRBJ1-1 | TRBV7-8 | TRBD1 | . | CASSLRLGQGDSHTEAFF
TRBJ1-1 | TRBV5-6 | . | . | CASSQGTEAFF
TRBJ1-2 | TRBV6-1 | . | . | CASSEQGGGYTF
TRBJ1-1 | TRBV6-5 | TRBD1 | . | CASTFRGTGNTEAFF
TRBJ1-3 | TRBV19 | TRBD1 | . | CASTGTEAGNTIYF
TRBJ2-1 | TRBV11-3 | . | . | CASSPTGYNEQFF
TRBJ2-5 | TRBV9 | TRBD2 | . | CASSVGASGSGETQYF
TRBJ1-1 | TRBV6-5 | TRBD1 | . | CASSQDRGHWLGAFF
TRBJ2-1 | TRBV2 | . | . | CASSLTGSAYNEQFF
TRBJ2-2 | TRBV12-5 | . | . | CGSRGGSSTGELFF
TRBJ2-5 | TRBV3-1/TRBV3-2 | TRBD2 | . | CASSRRGTTSGSWETQYF
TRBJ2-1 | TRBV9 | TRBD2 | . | CASSGIGGRYNEQFF
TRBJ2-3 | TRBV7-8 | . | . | CASSKIPRETDTQYF
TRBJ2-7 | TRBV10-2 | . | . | CASGYREGSYEQYF
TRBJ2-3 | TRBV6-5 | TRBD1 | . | CASSFNRGWADTQYF
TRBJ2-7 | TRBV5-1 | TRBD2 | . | CASSLGGGPTYEQYF
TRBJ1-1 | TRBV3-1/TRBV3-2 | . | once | CASSPVTGGNTEAFF
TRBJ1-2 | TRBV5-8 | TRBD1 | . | CASSPPWTGGGYGYTF
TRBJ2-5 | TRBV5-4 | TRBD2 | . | CASSLTSGGYETQYF
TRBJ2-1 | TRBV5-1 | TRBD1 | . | CASSLQGQSYNEQFF
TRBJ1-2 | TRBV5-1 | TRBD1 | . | CASSTGQNYGYTF
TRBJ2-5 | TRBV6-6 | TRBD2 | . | CASRASGNQETQYF
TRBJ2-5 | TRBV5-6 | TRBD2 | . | CASSLGSGGGETQYF
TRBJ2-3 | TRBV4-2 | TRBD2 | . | CASSPLVGGGASDTQYF
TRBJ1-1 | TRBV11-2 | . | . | CASSLGPLNTEAFF
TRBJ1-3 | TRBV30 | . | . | CAWSVSFTGRDTIYF
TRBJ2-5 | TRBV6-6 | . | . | CASTASETQYF
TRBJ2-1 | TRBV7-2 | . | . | CASSLMRNEQFF
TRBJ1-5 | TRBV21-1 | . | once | CASSPRPGQGRRRGNQPQHF
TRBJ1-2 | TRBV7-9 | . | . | CASSLQEDYGYTF
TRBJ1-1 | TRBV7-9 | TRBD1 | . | CASSSLDRGLNTEAFF
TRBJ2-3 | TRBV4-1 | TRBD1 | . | CASSQESGQGLRADTQYF